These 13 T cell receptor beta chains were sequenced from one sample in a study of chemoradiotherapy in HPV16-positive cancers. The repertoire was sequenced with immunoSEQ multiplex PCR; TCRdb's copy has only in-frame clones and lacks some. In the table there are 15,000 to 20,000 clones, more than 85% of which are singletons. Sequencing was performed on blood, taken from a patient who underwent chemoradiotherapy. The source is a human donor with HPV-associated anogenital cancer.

CDR3 bases: TGTGCCAGCAGTGATGCTAGCCTGAACAATGAGCAGTTCTTC. It translates to CASSDASLNNEQFF. The chain carries TRBV2 and TRBJ2-1; D is possibly TRBD2 (5 bases). Germline values: CDR1 SNHLY, CDR2 FYNNEI. The CDR3 sequence is 14 residues long. V was cut by 3 bases and J by 5 bases, with 11 bases left in between.

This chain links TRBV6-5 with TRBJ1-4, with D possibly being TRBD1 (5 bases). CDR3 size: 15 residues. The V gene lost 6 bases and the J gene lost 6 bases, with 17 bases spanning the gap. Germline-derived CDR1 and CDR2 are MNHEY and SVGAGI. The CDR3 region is CASRTRDLIDEKLFF. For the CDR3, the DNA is TGTGCCAGCAGGACCAGGGATTTGATCGATGAAAAACTGTTTTTT.

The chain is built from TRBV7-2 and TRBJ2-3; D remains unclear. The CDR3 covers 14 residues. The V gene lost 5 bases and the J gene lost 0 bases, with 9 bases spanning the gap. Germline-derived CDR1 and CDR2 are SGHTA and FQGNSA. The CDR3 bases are TGTGCCAGCAGCCCAGACTGGAGCACAGATACGCAGTATTTT. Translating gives CASSPDWSTDTQYF.

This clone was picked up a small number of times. CDR3 nucleotides: TGTGCCAGCAGTTACTCGGGGTCTGTGGGCACTGAAGCTTTCTTT. Translating gives CASSYSGSVGTEAFF. The chain joins TRBV6-5 to TRBJ1-1; D gene ambiguous. This CDR3 has 15 residues. Germline CDR1 MNHEY, CDR2 SVGAGI. V was cut by 0 bases and J by 4 bases, with 12 bases left in between.

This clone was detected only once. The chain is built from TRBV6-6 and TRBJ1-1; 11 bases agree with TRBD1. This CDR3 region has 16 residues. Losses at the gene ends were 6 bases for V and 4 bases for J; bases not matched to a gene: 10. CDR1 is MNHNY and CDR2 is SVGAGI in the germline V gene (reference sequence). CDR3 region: CASRPSGQGAFTEAFF. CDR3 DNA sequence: TGTGCCAGCAGACCATCCGGACAGGGGGCGTTCACTGAAGCTTTCTTT.

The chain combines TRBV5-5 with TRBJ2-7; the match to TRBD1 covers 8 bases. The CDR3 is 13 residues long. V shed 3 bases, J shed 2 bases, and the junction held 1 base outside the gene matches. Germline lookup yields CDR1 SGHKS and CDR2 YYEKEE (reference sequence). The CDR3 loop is CASSWGQAYEQYF. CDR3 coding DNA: TGTGCCAGCAGCTGGGGACAGGCCTACGAGCAGTACTTC.

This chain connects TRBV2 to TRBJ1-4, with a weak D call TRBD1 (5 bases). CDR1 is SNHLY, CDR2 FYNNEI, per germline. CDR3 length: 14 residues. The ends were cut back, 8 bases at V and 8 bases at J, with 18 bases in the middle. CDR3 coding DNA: TGTGCCAGCTGGATGGGTGGCAGGGTAGAAAAACTGTTTTTT. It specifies CASWMGGRVEKLFF. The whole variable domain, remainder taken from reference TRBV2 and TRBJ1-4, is EPEVTQTPSHQVTQMGQEVILRCVPISNHLYFYWYRQILGQKVEFLVSFYNNEISEKSEIFDDQFSVERPDGSNFTLKIRSTKLEDSAMYFCASWMGGRVEKLFFGSGTQLSVL.

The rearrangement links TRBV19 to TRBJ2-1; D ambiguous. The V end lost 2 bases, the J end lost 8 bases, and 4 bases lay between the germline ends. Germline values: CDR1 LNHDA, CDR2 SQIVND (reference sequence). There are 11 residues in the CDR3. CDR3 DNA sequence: TGTGCCAGTAGTATATGGGATGAGCAGTTCTTC. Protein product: CASSIWDEQFF.

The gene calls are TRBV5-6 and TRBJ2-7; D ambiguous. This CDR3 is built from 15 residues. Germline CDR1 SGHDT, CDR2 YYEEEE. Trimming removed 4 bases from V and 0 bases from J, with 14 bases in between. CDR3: CASSPRPPYSYEQYV. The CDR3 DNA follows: TGTGCCAGCAGCCCCCGCCCGCCGTACTCCTACGAGCAGTACGTC.

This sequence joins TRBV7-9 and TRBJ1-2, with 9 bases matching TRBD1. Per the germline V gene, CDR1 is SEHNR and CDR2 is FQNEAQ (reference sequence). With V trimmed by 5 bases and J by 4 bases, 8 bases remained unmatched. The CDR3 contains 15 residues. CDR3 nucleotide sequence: TGTGCCAGCAGCCTAGGGACAGGGTCGGGCTATGGCTACACCTTC. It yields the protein CASSLGTGSGYGYTF.

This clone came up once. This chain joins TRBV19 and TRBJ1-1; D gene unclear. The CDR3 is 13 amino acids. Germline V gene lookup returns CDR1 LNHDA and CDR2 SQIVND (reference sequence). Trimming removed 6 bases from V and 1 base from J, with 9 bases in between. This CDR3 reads CASSLIENTEAFF. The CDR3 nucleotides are TGTGCCAGTAGCCTTATCGAGAACACTGAAGCTTTCTTT.

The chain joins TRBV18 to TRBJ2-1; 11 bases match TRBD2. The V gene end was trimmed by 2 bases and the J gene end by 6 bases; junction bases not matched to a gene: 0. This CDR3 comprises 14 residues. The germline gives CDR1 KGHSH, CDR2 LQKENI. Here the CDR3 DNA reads TGTGCCAGCTCACCAGGGACTAGCGGCAATGAGCAGTTCTTC. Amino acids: CASSPGTSGNEQFF. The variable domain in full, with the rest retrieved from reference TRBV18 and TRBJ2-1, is NAGVMQNPRHLVRRRGQEARLRCSPMKGHSHVYWYRQLPEEGLKFMVYLQKENIIDESGMPKERFSAEFPKEGPSILRIQQVVRGDSAAYFCASSPGTSGNEQFFGPGTRLTVL.

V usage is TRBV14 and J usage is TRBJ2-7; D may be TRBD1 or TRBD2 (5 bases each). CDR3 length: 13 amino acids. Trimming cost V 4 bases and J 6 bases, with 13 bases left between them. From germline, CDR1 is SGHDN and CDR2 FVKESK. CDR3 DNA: TGTGCCAGCAGCCTCGGCTCGGGGCTCGAGCAGTACTTC. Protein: CASSLGSGLEQYF.